One sample yielded the 14 T cell receptor beta chains listed below, sequenced in a study of OX40 agonist ivuxolimab in advanced cancers. The method was immunoSEQ multiplex PCR; TCRdb's version includes in-frame clones alone and lacks a portion of them. The repertoire holds 70,000 or so clones, about 94% seen once, with 7.6% in the top ten. The sequenced sample was CD4+ or CD8+ T cells sorted from blood, obtained in a trial of the OX40 agonist ivuxolimab. The receptors come from an adult with an advanced solid tumor such as melanoma, head and neck, liver or kidney cancer.

This clone was recorded only once. J is TRBJ1-3 and V is TRBV11-2, with 12 bases fitting TRBD1. The germline CDR1 and CDR2 sequences are SGHAT and FQNNGV. V lost 3 bases and J lost 2; bases outside the gene matches: 2. The CDR3 length is 16 residues. The CDR3 region has the DNA TGTGCCAGCAGCTTTGGGACAGGGGGCGCTGGAAACACCATATATTTT. Protein sequence: CASSFGTGGAGNTIYF.

The count of this clone is one. This sequence joins TRBV2 and TRBJ2-5; 8 positions match TRBD2. The J segment lost 3 bases and the V segment lost 6 bases, leaving 9 bases of the junction unmatched. The CDR3 is 15 residues long. CDR1 and CDR2 (germline): SNHLY, FYNNEI. In DNA, the CDR3 is TGTGCCAGCAGGGAACTTGGGACTAGTAAAGAGACCCAGTACTTC. The encoded protein is CASRELGTSKETQYF.

V usage is TRBV11-2 and J usage is TRBJ2-2, with a possible D match to TRBD2 (5 bases). The germline V gene encodes CDR1 SGHAT and CDR2 FQNNGV. Trimming took 5 bases from V and 5 from J, leaving 15 bases between them. The CDR3 runs to 15 residues. Here the CDR3 DNA reads TGTGCCAGCAGCGATGAGGCGTGGGAGACCGGGGAGCTGTTTTTT. As protein: CASSDEAWETGELFF. Supplemented by reference TRBV11-2 and TRBJ2-2, the full variable domain reads EAGVAQSPRYKIIEKRQSVAFWCNPISGHATLYWYQQILGQGPKLLIQFQNNGVVDDSQLPKDRFSAERLKGVDSTLKIQPAKLEDSAVYLCASSDEAWETGELFFGEGSRLTVL.

J is TRBJ2-3 and V is TRBV9; either TRBD1 or TRBD2 may supply D (5 bases each). The CDR3 loop spans 14 amino acids. In germline, CDR1 is SGDLS, CDR2 YYNGEE. V gave up 0 bases and J gave up 4 bases, with 9 bases separating them. The CDR3 region is CASSVVGAPDTQYF. CDR3 DNA: TGTGCCAGCAGCGTAGTCGGGGCACCAGATACGCAGTATTTT.

The chain links TRBV19 to TRBJ1-5, with TRBD1 matching 7 bases. V was clipped by 6 bases and J by 2 bases; unmatched bases: 7. The CDR3 has 15 amino acids. Germline assignment: CDR1 LNHDA and CDR2 SQIVND (reference sequence). The CDR3 DNA sequence: TGTGCCAGTAGGGTGACAGGGTTCGGCAATCAGCCCCAGCATTTT. Amino acid sequence: CASRVTGFGNQPQHF.

The rearrangement joins TRBV7-9 to TRBJ1-4, with D perhaps matching TRBD1 (5 bases). Germline loops: CDR1 SEHNR, CDR2 FQNEAQ (reference sequence). CDR3 size: 14 residues. V gave up 5 bases and J gave up 7 bases, with 14 bases separating them. The CDR3 reads CASSGRDDGEKLFF. The DNA for the CDR3 is TGTGCCAGCAGCGGCCGGGACGATGGTGAAAAACTGTTTTTT.

This clone was recorded a few times. V usage is TRBV19 and J usage is TRBJ1-1; D remains ambiguous. The V gene's germline CDR1 is LNHDA and CDR2 SQIVND (reference sequence). CDR3 length: 13 residues. Trimming took 3 bases from V and 5 from J, leaving 10 bases between them. CDR3 region: CASSMSRYTEAFF. CDR3 DNA sequence: TGTGCCAGTAGTATGTCCAGATATACTGAAGCTTTCTTT.

This rearrangement joins TRBV4-1 to TRBJ1-2; D remains ambiguous. In germline, CDR1 is MGHRA, CDR2 YSYEKL. The V end lost 0 bases, the J end lost 4 bases, and 12 bases lay between the germline ends. The CDR3 has 15 residues. The CDR3 DNA sequence: TGCGCCAGCAGCCAAGAGGTCCCCAGCGGCTATGGCTACACCTTC. This codes for CASSQEVPSGYGYTF.

The V gene is TRBV6-1, the J gene TRBJ2-4, with 8 bases lining up with TRBD2. The length of the CDR3 is 14 residues. The junction had 5 bases not matched to a gene; V was cut back by 3 bases and J by 7 bases. CDR1 is MNHNS, CDR2 SASEGT, per germline. The CDR3: CASSDGGEGNIQYF. CDR3 nucleotides: TGTGCCAGCAGTGACGGGGGGGAGGGGAACATTCAGTACTTC.

Points on this clone: Other DNA sequences in this specimen translate into the identical CDR3. The chain employs TRBV9 and TRBJ1-3; no firm D call. Trimming took off 1 base at V and 4 bases at J, with 3 bases between the two ends. This CDR3 region has 12 residues. The germline V gene has CDR1 SGDLS and CDR2 YYNGEE. CDR3 DNA: TGTGCCAGCAGCGTATCCGGAAACACCATATATTTT. Translated: CASSVSGNTIYF.

This clone qualifies as large (0.1 to 1%). The sample has other DNA sequences that encode this CDR3 too. This chain links TRBV27 with TRBJ2-7; D might be TRBD1 (6 bases). The CDR3 extends over 12 amino acids. The ends were cut back, 3 bases at V and 5 bases at J, with 8 bases in the middle. CDR1 and CDR2 from the germline V gene are MNHEY and SMNVEV (reference sequence). The CDR3 DNA is TGTGCCAGCAGTTTCAGGGGCGACGAGCAGTACTTC. This codes for CASSFRGDEQYF.

The chain has TRBV4-3 and TRBJ2-3; D is ambiguous. Germline V gene data show CDR1 as LGHNA and CDR2 as YSLEER. Trimming left V 1 base short and J 4 bases short, with 9 bases between. CDR3 length: 14 residues. The CDR3 DNA reads TGCGCCAGCAGCCAAGGGGCAGTCTCAGATACGCAGTATTTT. Its translation is CASSQGAVSDTQYF.

V gene TRBV5-1 combines with J gene TRBJ1-3; D is unresolved. Trimming stripped 6 bases from V and 0 bases from J, with 10 bases between. The CDR3 is 14 residues long. Germline V gives CDR1 SGHRS, CDR2 YFSETQ. The chain's CDR3 is CASTGLRSGNTIYF. The CDR3 nucleotides are TGCGCCAGCACAGGTCTCCGCTCTGGAAACACCATATATTTT.

The rearrangement uses TRBV27 and TRBJ1-1; D is uncertain. The V and J ends lost 9 bases and 0 bases respectively, with 11 bases between them. The CDR3 is 13 amino acids. Germline CDR1 reads MNHEY; CDR2 reads SMNVEV (reference sequence). The CDR3 DNA reads as TGTGCCAGTCAGACAAACATGAACACTGAAGCTTTCTTT. Protein: CASQTNMNTEAFF.